This entry lists 25 T cell receptor beta chains sequenced from one sample in a study of T cells after yellow fever vaccination. TCRdb reprocessed the 5' RACE reads with MiXCR, giving one entry per CDR3 protein. The table includes 300,000 to 350,000 distinct CDR3 sequences, 3% to 4.5% detected once. Sequenced here: PBMCs, sampled 5 days after the yellow fever booster vaccination. The origin of the receptors is a man aged 18 to 29 who received the YFV17D yellow fever vaccine.

V gene TRBV7-2 combines with J gene TRBJ1-2; 8 bases map to TRBD1. From germline, CDR1 is SGHTA and CDR2 FQGNSA. Trimming cost V 5 bases and J 4 bases; bases outside gene matches: 6. The CDR3 length is 14 residues. CDR3 DNA sequence: TGTGCCAGCAGCGAAGGACAGGGCCTCTATGGCTACACCTTC. Protein product: CASSEGQGLYGYTF. Combining the CDR3 with reference TRBV7-2 and TRBJ1-2 gives the whole variable domain GAGVSQSPSNKVTEKGKDVELRCDPISGHTALYWYRQSLGQGLEFLIYFQGNSAPDKSGLPSDRFSAERTGGSVSTLTIQRTQQEDSAVYLCASSEGQGLYGYTFGSGTRLTVV.

At least ten counts were recorded for this clonotype. The J gene is TRBJ1-1, the V gene TRBV19, with D possibly being TRBD1 (5 bases). Germline assignment: CDR1 LNHDA and CDR2 SQIVND (reference sequence). This CDR3 comprises 16 residues. The V end lost 6 bases, the J end lost 0 bases, and 17 bases lay between the germline ends. CDR3: CASSPRGGSMNTEAFF. For the CDR3, the DNA is TGTGCCAGTAGCCCGAGGGGAGGGTCTATGAACACTGAAGCTTTCTTT.

V gene TRBV7-9 combines with J gene TRBJ1-1; no firm D call. Germline assignment: CDR1 SEHNR and CDR2 FQNEAQ (reference sequence). Trimming shortened V by 8 bases and J by 3 bases, and 16 bases separated the two germline ends. This CDR3 has 14 amino acids. This CDR3 reads CASGKGFMDTEAFF. The CDR3, as DNA: TGTGCCAGCGGCAAAGGGTTCATGGACACTGAAGCTTTCTTT.

The gene calls are TRBV7-6 and TRBJ2-7; tentative D call: TRBD2 (6 bases). CDR3 length: 14 residues. The germline V gene encodes CDR1 SGHVS and CDR2 FNYEAQ. Deletions cut 5 bases from V and 0 bases from J, with 11 bases between. CDR3 amino acids: CASSRLGGSYEQYF. DNA for the CDR3: TGTGCCAGCAGCCGTCTCGGGGGCTCCTACGAGCAGTACTTC.

Only a few counts were recorded for this clonotype. The rearrangement uses TRBV6-1 and TRBJ2-2; D is undetermined. In germline, CDR1 is MNHNS, CDR2 SASEGT. Between the trimmed V and J ends, which lost 6 bases and 7 bases, there was a span of 18 bases. The CDR3 has 15 amino acids. CDR3 DNA sequence: TGTGCCAGCAGCCCCGTCTGGGGATTGGGCGGGGAGCTGTTTTTT. Its protein is CASSPVWGLGGELFF.

This clonotype was picked up many times. The genes are TRBV29-1 and TRBJ2-3, with 11 positions matching TRBD2. The germline gives CDR1 SQVTM, CDR2 ANQGSEA. The J segment lost 9 bases and the V segment lost 5 bases, leaving 13 bases of the junction unmatched. The CDR3 extends over 15 amino acids. DNA of the CDR3: TGCAGCGTTTTACTAGCGGGGGCGATTCGAAGGACGCAGTATTTT. Its translation is CSVLLAGAIRRTQYF.

This clonotype was seen many times. V gene TRBV7-3 combines with J gene TRBJ2-2; TRBD2 matches 8 bases. V lost 6 bases and J lost 0; bases outside the gene matches: 6. The CDR3 totals 16 residues. CDR1 and CDR2 from the germline V gene are SGHTA and FQGTGA. The CDR3 here is CASRRAGGTNTGELFF. CDR3 DNA: TGTGCCAGCAGAAGGGCGGGGGGAACGAACACCGGGGAGCTGTTTTTT.

Only a few counts were recorded for this clonotype. The chain links TRBV4-3 to TRBJ2-1; D could derive from TRBD1 or TRBD2 (5 bases each). The CDR3 is 14 residues long. CDR1 LGHNA and CDR2 YSLEER come from the germline V gene. With 0 bases removed from V and 8 bases from J, the gap between germline ends came to 11 bases. The CDR3 spells CASSQERVGDEQFF. The CDR3 DNA follows: TGCGCCAGCAGCCAAGAGCGCGTGGGGGATGAGCAGTTCTTC.

This clonotype showed up just a few times. This chain's CDR3 is CASSWWGFLAGVVDTQYF. DNA for the CDR3: TGTGCCAGCAGCTGGTGGGGTTTCCTAGCGGGGGTGGTCGATACGCAGTATTTT. The chain employs TRBV5-5 and TRBJ2-3; 10 nucleotides match TRBD2. CDR1 is SGHKS and CDR2 is YYEKEE in the germline V gene (reference sequence). The CDR3 is made up of 18 amino acids. J lost 6 bases, V lost 3 bases, and 16 bases had no gene match.

There are many counts of this clonotype. V is TRBV30 and J is TRBJ1-2; tentative D call: TRBD1 (6 bases). Germline assignment: CDR1 GTSNPN and CDR2 SVGIG (reference sequence). The CDR3 extends over 15 amino acids. Trimming left V 4 bases short and J 8 bases short, with 23 bases between. The CDR3 region is CAWKRDTERKVGYTF. The CDR3 DNA reads TGTGCCTGGAAACGGGACACGGAGCGGAAGGTCGGCTACACCTTC. The full variable domain, in which reference TRBV30 and TRBJ1-2 provide the parts outside the CDR3, is SQTIHQWPATLVQPVGSPLSLECTVEGTSNPNLYWYRQAAGRGLQLLFYSVGIGQISSEVPQNLSASRPQDRQFILSSKKLLLSDSGFYLCAWKRDTERKVGYTFGSGTRLTVV.

This clonotype was counted many times. The chain joins TRBV11-2 to TRBJ2-3; D possibly corresponds to TRBD2 (5 bases). V lost 0 bases, J lost 8 bases, and 6 bases lay in between. Germline CDR1 SGHAT, CDR2 FQNNGV. The CDR3 length is 12 residues. The CDR3 reads CASSLEGATQYF. CDR3 nucleotide sequence: TGTGCCAGCAGCTTAGAGGGAGCTACGCAGTATTTT.

This clonotype was counted between two and nine times. This chain connects TRBV5-1 to TRBJ1-2; possible D gene TRBD1, 5 bases. The CDR3 is 15 residues long. With 0 bases removed from V and 8 bases from J, the gap between germline ends came to 17 bases. CDR1 and CDR2 from the germline V gene are SGHRS and YFSETQ. The DNA for the CDR3 is TGCGCCAGCAGCTTGGCCGCGGGGGAGAGCTCAGGCTACACCTTC. It translates to CASSLAAGESSGYTF.

This clonotype was observed a handful of times. The chain uses TRBV20-1 and TRBJ2-2, with D perhaps matching TRBD1 (6 bases). Per germline, CDR1 DFQATT and CDR2 SNEGSKA (reference sequence). The CDR3 extends over 14 amino acids. Trimming removed 7 bases at V and 4 bases at J, with 16 bases between. CDR3: CSVYRVSSTGELFF. The CDR3 region has the DNA TGCAGTGTATACAGGGTCTCGAGCACCGGGGAGCTGTTTTTT.

This clonotype came up many times. This rearrangement joins TRBV5-1 to TRBJ1-1; tentative D call: TRBD1 (6 bases). CDR1 and CDR2 (germline): SGHRS, YFSETQ. The CDR3 loop spans 12 amino acids. V was clipped by 0 bases and J by 10 bases, with 10 bases between them. CDR3 nucleotide sequence: TGCGCCAGCAGCTTGGACAGGGTGGCAGCTTTCTTT. Its protein is CASSLDRVAAFF.

The chain uses TRBV12-2 and TRBJ2-5. TRBV12-2 has pseudogene status. This CDR3 contains 14 residues. Written as DNA, the CDR3 is TGTGCAAGTCGCTTAGGGTCCTCCCATGAGACCCAGTACTTC. It codes for CASRLGSSHETQYF.

The rearrangement uses TRBV20-1 and TRBJ1-3, with D unresolved. Germline assignment: CDR1 DFQATT and CDR2 SNEGSKA (reference sequence). The CDR3 contains 15 residues. Trimming removed 2 bases at V and 1 base at J, with 12 bases between. The CDR3 sequence: CSARSRTGSGNTIYF. CDR3 DNA: TGCAGTGCTAGATCGCGGACGGGTTCTGGAAACACCATATATTTT.

This sequence joins TRBV4-1 and TRBJ2-5; TRBD1 might be the D (5 bases). This CDR3 has 14 residues. Per the germline V gene, CDR1 is MGHRA and CDR2 is YSYEKL. V was shortened by 0 bases and J by 5 bases, with 10 bases between the two germline ends. The chain's CDR3 is CASSQEGAVETQYF. As DNA, the CDR3 is TGCGCCAGCAGCCAAGAAGGGGCAGTCGAGACCCAGTACTTC.

The table lists this clonotype with many counts. The chain uses TRBV7-2 and TRBJ2-2; D ambiguous. The ends were cut back, 5 bases at V and 4 bases at J, with 11 bases in the middle. The germline CDR1 and CDR2 sequences are SGHTA and FQGNSA. The CDR3 has 14 amino acids. The CDR3 DNA reads TGTGCCAGCAGCCGTAACTCGGGCACCGGGGAGCTGTTTTTT. This translates into CASSRNSGTGELFF.

This clonotype was observed a few times. The CDR3 sequence: CASSPWGGPVGELFF. CDR3 coding DNA: TGTGCCAGCAGCCCATGGGGTGGGCCGGTCGGGGAGCTGTTTTTT. V gene TRBV9 combines with J gene TRBJ2-2; D is unresolved. Trimming shortened V by 4 bases and J by 7 bases, and 17 bases separated the two germline ends. The CDR3 consists of 15 residues. Germline CDR1 and CDR2: SGDLS and YYNGEE. Looking up the rest from reference TRBV9 and TRBJ2-2 gives the full variable domain: DSGVTQTPKHLITATGQRVTLRCSPRSGDLSVYWYQQSLDQGLQFLIQYYNGEERAKGNILERFSAQQFPDLHSELNLSSLELGDSALYFCASSPWGGPVGELFFGEGSRLTVL.

The sample holds a few counts of this clonotype. This chain joins TRBV12-5 and TRBJ1-3; D uncertain. Germline V gene lookup returns CDR1 LGHNT and CDR2 FRNRAP. Trimming left V 4 bases short and J 4 bases short, with 2 bases between. CDR3 length equals 11 residues. The CDR3 is CASGSGNTIYF. Written as DNA, the CDR3 is TGTGCTAGTGGTTCCGGAAACACCATATATTTT.

This clonotype turned up a few times. The V call is TRBV7-9, the J call TRBJ2-3; D is ambiguous. Trimming cost V 3 bases and J 4 bases, with 29 bases left between them. Germline CDR1 SEHNR, CDR2 FQNEAQ (reference sequence). The CDR3 runs 20 residues. The CDR3 DNA sequence: TGTGCCAGCAGCTTTCCGGTGAAGGGTACCCCCCAAGGACCTCCAGATACGCAGTATTTT. Its translation is CASSFPVKGTPQGPPDTQYF.

This clonotype has just a few counts. The chain links TRBV11-1 to TRBJ2-3, with 7 bases fitting TRBD2. There are 16 residues in the CDR3. Germline-derived CDR1 and CDR2 are SGHAT and FQDESV (reference sequence). The V gene end was trimmed by 2 bases and the J gene end by 4 bases; junction bases not matched to a gene: 9. CDR3 loop: CASSLSGGGVADTQYF. The CDR3 DNA is TGTGCCAGCAGCTTATCTGGGGGGGGAGTTGCAGATACGCAGTATTTT. The complete variable domain, with remaining parts taken from reference TRBV11-1 and TRBJ2-3, reads EAEVAQSPRYKITEKSQAVAFWCDPISGHATLYWYRQILGQGPELLVQFQDESVVDDSQLPKDRFSAERLKGVDSTLKIQPAELGDSAMYLCASSLSGGGVADTQYFGPGTRLTVL.

A few counts support this clonotype. V is TRBV28 and J is TRBJ2-7; D might be TRBD2 (6 bases). The germline gives CDR1 MDHEN, CDR2 SYDVKM. CDR3 size: 14 residues. V lost 4 bases and J lost 5, with 15 bases in between. CDR3 sequence: CASSSKYWGDEQYV. The CDR3 DNA reads as TGTGCCAGCAGTTCAAAGTACTGGGGGGACGAGCAGTACGTC.

This clonotype was found many times. The J gene is TRBJ1-1, the V gene TRBV20-1; D remains unclear. In germline, CDR1 is DFQATT, CDR2 SNEGSKA (reference sequence). This CDR3 region has 11 residues. V was cut by 1 base and J by 4 bases, with 4 bases left in between. CDR3 residues: CSARASTEAFF. CDR3 in DNA: TGCAGTGCTAGAGCGTCCACTGAAGCTTTCTTT.

This chain joins TRBV4-1 and TRBJ1-2, with 9 bases lining up with TRBD1. V lost 4 bases and J lost 6; bases outside the gene matches: 9. This CDR3 comprises 15 residues. Germline V CDR1 and CDR2: MGHRA, YSYEKL. CDR3 bases: TGCGCCAGCAGCCCCCGGGACAGGGTTGTCGATGGCTACACCTTC. It yields the protein CASSPRDRVVDGYTF.